The clone carrying this TCR beta chain was detected ten times or more. No antigen is known for it. cDNA molecules carried unique molecular identifiers, and template switching added a universal primer site. MiXCR was run by TCRdb on the 5' RACE reads, yielding one entry per CDR3 protein. The profile shows hundreds of thousands of distinct CDR3 sequences, roughly 6.2% of them singletons. These data come from a study of identical twins. Study findings and constraints: Twins showed weaker excess sharing in their beta out-of-frame sequences. For zero-insertion analyses, partial confounding could come from invariant MAIT and iNKT cells.

This CDR3 has 14 residues. The germline V gene has CDR1 DFQATT and CDR2 SNEGSKA (reference sequence). The germline V and J ends were trimmed by 3 bases and 2 bases, with 12 bases remaining between them. The rearrangement uses TRBV20-1 and TRBJ2-3, with a tentative D call TRBD2 (5 bases). The specimen sequenced was naive T cells sorted from blood. The TCR comes from a man aged 18 to 29 in good health. The CDR3: CSASWTGSTDTQYF. The CDR3, as DNA: TGCAGTGCTAGTTGGACGGGATCCACAGATACGCAGTATTTT.